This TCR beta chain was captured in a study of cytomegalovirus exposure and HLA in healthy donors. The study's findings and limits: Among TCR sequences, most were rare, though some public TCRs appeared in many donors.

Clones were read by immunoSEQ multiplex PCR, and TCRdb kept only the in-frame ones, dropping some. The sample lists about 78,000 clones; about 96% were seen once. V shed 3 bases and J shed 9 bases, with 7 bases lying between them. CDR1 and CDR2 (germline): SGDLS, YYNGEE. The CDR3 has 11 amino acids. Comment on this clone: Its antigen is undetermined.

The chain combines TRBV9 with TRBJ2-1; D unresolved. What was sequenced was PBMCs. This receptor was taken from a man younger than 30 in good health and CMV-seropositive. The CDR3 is CASSGGGEQFF. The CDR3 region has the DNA TGTGCCAGCAGCGGCGGCGGTGAGCAGTTCTTC.